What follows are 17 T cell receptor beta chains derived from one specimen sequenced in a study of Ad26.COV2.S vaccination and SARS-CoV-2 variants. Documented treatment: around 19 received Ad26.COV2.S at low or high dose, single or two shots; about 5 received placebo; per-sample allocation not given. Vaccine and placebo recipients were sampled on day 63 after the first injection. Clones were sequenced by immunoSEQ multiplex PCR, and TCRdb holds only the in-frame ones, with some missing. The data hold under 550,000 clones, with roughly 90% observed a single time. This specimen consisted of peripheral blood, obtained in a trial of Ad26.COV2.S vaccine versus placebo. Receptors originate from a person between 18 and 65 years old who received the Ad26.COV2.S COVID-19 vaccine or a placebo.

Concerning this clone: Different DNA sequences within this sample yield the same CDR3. The CDR3 nucleotides read TGTGCCAGTAGTATAGGTGGCAGTTCCTACGAGCAGTACTTC. As protein: CASSIGGSSYEQYF. The rearrangement joins TRBV19 to TRBJ2-7; D unclear. The germline V gene has CDR1 LNHDA and CDR2 SQIVND (reference sequence). V lost 1 base, J lost 1 base, and 8 bases lay in between. The CDR3 is made up of 14 amino acids.

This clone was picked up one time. The CDR3 here is CASSETSGRDSLAKNIQYF. The CDR3 bases are TGTGCCAGCTCAGAGACTAGCGGGAGGGATTCCCTAGCCAAAAACATTCAGTACTTC. The chain uses TRBV18 and TRBJ2-4, with TRBD2 identical over 14 bases. Per the germline V gene, CDR1 is KGHSH and CDR2 is LQKENI. This CDR3 has 19 amino acids. V shed 5 bases and J 0 bases; nucleotides not matched to a gene: 9.

In nucleotides, the CDR3 is TGTGCCATCAGTGAGTCAGGCGGGGCTACCTACAATGAGCAGTTCTTC. The encoded protein is CAISESGGATYNEQFF. The rearrangement joins TRBV10-3 to TRBJ2-1, with D perhaps TRBD2 (6 bases). Trimming removed 0 bases from V and 2 bases from J, with 11 bases in between. Germline CDR1 and CDR2: ENHRY and SYGVKD. This CDR3 has 16 residues.

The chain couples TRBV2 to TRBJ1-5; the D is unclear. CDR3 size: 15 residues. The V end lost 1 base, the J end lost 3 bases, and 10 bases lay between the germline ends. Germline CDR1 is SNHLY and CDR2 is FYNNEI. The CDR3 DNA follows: TGTGCCAGCAGTGAAGGAAGGGCCGTCAATCAGCCCCAGCATTTT. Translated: CASSEGRAVNQPQHF.

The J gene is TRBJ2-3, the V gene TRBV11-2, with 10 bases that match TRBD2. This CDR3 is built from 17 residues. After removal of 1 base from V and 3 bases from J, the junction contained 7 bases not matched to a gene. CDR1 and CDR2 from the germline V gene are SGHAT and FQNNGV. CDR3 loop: CASSLVLAGEGTDTQYF. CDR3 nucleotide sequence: TGTGCCAGCAGCTTAGTGCTAGCGGGAGAAGGAACAGATACGCAGTATTTT.

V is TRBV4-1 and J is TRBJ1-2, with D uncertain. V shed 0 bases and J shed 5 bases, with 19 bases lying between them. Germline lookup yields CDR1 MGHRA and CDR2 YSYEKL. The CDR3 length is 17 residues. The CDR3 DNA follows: TGCGCCAGCAGCCAAGATCCGTCGGCGGGTGCGGAATATGGCTACACCTTC. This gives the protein CASSQDPSAGAEYGYTF.

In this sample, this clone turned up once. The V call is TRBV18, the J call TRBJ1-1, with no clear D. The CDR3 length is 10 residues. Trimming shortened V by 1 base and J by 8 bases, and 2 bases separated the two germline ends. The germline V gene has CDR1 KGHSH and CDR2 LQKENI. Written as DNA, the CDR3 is TGTGCCAGCTCACCACGGGAAGCTTTCTTT. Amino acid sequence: CASSPREAFF.

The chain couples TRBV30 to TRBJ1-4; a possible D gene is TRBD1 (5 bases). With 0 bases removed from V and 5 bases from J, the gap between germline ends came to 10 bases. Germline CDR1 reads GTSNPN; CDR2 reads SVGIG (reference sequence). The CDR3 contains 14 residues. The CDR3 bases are TGTGCCTGGAGTGTGAGGGGCTGGAATGAAAAACTGTTTTTT. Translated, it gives CAWSVRGWNEKLFF.

The CDR3 DNA follows: TGTGCCAGCAGCGTAGACCCTAGCGGACCCTACGAGCAGTACTTC. Its translation is CASSVDPSGPYEQYF. The chain has TRBV9 and TRBJ2-7; 7 nucleotides match TRBD2. This CDR3 has 15 residues. V lost 0 bases to trimming and J lost 2 bases; unmatched junction nucleotides: 5. CDR1 and CDR2 (germline): SGDLS, YYNGEE. Full variable domain (rest looked up from reference TRBV9 and TRBJ2-7): DSGVTQTPKHLITATGQRVTLRCSPRSGDLSVYWYQQSLDQGLQFLIQYYNGEERAKGNILERFSAQQFPDLHSELNLSSLELGDSALYFCASSVDPSGPYEQYFGPGTRLTVT.

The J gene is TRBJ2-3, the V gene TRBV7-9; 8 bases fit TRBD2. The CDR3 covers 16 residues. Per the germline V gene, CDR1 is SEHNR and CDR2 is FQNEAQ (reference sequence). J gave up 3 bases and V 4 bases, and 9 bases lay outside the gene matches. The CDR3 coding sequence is TGTGCCAGCAGCTCAACTAGCGGTCTAGGGACAGATACGCAGTATTTT. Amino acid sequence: CASSSTSGLGTDTQYF.

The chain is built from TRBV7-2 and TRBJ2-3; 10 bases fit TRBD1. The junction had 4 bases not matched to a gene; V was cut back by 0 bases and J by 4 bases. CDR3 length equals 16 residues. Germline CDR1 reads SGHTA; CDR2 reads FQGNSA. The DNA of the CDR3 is TGTGCCAGCAGCTTAGCCGTGACAGGGGGCCCAGATACGCAGTATTTT. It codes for CASSLAVTGGPDTQYF. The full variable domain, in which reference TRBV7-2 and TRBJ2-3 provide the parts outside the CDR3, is GAGVSQSPSNKVTEKGKDVELRCDPISGHTALYWYRQSLGQGLEFLIYFQGNSAPDKSGLPSDRFSAERTGGSVSTLTIQRTQQEDSAVYLCASSLAVTGGPDTQYFGPGTRLTVL.

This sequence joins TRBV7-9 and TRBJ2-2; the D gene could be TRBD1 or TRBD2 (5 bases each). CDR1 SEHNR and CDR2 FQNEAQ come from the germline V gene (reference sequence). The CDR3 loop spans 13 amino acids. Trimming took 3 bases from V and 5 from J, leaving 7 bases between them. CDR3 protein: CASSFGATGELFF. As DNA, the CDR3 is TGTGCCAGCAGCTTCGGGGCGACCGGGGAGCTGTTTTTT.

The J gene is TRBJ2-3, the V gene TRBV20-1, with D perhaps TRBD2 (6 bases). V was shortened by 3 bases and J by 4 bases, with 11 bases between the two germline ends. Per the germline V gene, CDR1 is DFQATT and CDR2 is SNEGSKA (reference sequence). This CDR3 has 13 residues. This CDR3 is CSASLLAADTQYF. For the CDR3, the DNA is TGCAGTGCTAGTTTACTAGCAGCAGATACGCAGTATTTT.

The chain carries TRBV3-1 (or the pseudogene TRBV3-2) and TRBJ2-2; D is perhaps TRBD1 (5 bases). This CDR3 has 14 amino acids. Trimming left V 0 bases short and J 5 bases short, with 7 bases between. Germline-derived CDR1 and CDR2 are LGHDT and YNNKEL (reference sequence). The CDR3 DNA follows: TGTGCCAGCAGCCAAGATCAGGGAACCGGGGAGCTGTTTTTT. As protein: CASSQDQGTGELFF.

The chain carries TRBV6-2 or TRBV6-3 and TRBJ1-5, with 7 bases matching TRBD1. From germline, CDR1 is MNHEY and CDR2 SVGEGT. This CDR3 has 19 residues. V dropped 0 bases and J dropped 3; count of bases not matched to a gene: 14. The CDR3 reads CASSYSRSRDRALNQPQHF. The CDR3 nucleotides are TGTGCCAGCAGTTACTCGCGATCCCGAGACAGGGCCCTCAATCAGCCCCAGCATTTT.

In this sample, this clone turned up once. CDR3: CASYEGTYEQYF. The CDR3 DNA follows: TGTGCCAGCTACGAGGGGACCTACGAGCAGTACTTC. This chain links TRBV21-1 with TRBJ2-7. TRBV21-1 counts as a pseudogene. This CDR3 is built from 12 residues.

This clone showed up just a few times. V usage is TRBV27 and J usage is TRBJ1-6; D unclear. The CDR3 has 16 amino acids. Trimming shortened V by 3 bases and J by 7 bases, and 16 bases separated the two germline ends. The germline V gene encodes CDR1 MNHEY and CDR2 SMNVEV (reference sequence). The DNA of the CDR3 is TGTGCCAGCAGTTTCAGCCCTATGAATGGGAATTCACCCCTCCACTTT. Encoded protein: CASSFSPMNGNSPLHF.